The entry that follows covers one T cell receptor (beta chain) sequence. These data belong to a study of T-cell memory formation after mild COVID-19. TCRdb ran MiXCR on the 5' RACE reads and lists one entry per CDR3 protein. The sample contains roughly 480,000 distinct CDR3 sequences, roughly 23% of which appear only once. From germline, CDR1 is SGHTA and CDR2 FQGNSA. The CDR3 is made up of 18 amino acids. With 2 bases clipped from V and 0 bases from J, the junction kept 7 bases outside the gene matches. This chain links TRBV7-2 with TRBJ2-2, with 9 positions matching TRBD1. Sequenced input: PBMCs or a T cell subset sorted from them (not recorded which). The receptor comes from an adult woman who had mild COVID-19 (a few samples of this study predate the infection). Cell type and time point are not known. The CDR3 DNA reads as TGTGCCAGCAGCTTAAGGGGACAGGGATACCCGAACACCGGGGAGCTGTTTTTT. This codes for CASSLRGQGYPNTGELFF.